The entry that follows covers one T cell receptor beta chain sequence. This record belongs to a study of blood T cell repertoires in COVID-19. On the study more broadly: Acute and convalescent COVID-19 samples came from the United States, Italy and Spain. Sources were T cells, B-cell-depleted T cells, or PBMCs; the material itself was cDNA or gDNA.

The germline gives CDR1 MGHRA, CDR2 YSYEKL. V gave up 2 bases and J gave up 4 bases; unmatched junction bases: 15. The CDR3 has 18 amino acids. The study recruited people aged roughly 18 to 100 years across roughly 23 US areas. In the authors' methods: Amplification from reference gene primers served as the basis for estimated nucleated cell counts. Some clones are missing from TCRdb's copy, which holds only in-frame ones; the method was immunoSEQ multiplex PCR. V, J and clone size derive from that table, while D and trimming were established from the DNA sequence. The table records approximately 230,000 clones, 86% of them present only once.

What was sequenced was PBMCs or T cells enriched from blood (not recorded which). This TCR came from a young man who had recovered from COVID-19. The V gene is TRBV4-1, the J gene TRBJ2-3; 7 nucleotides line up with TRBD2. The CDR3 reads CASSQWASAGDVADTQYF. DNA for the CDR3: TGCGCCAGCAGCCAATGGGCCTCGGCGGGGGACGTGGCAGATACGCAGTATTTT.